This T cell receptor beta chain was captured in a study of T cell repertoires in cytomegalovirus infection. In the study overall: As its CMV epitopes, the study selected recently identified HLA-C-restricted and well-studied HLA-B-restricted targets. CMV infection and matching HLA type were both indicated by public TCR beta signatures.

The trim removed 7 bases at V and 4 bases at J, leaving 6 bases unmatched. CDR3 length: 13 residues. TCRdb called the reads again in MiXCR, with one record for every CDR3 protein. This sample has around 710,000 distinct CDR3 sequences, with almost 30% found just once. In its sample, this clonotype was seen a few times. Antigen: not known. Source: cultured CD8+ T cells from PBMCs, taken from culture after CMV antigen stimulation. The chain joins TRBV12-3 or TRBV12-4 to TRBJ1-1; 7 bases agree with TRBD1. The receptor comes from a human donor in good health (CMV status not recorded). Some clones in this sample may be carry-over from other donors' samples. CDR3 nucleotide sequence: TGTGCCAGCACCGCTTCAGGGGGCACTGAAGCTTTCTTT. Protein product: CASTASGGTEAFF.